This T cell receptor beta chain emerged from a study of Ad26.COV2.S vaccination and SARS-CoV-2 variants. CDR1 is SNHLY and CDR2 is FYNNEI in the germline V gene. Trimming removed 8 bases at V and 7 bases at J, with 8 bases between. The CDR3 extends over 10 amino acids. Clones were sequenced by immunoSEQ multiplex PCR, and TCRdb holds only the in-frame ones, with some missing. The data hold 300,000 to 400,000 clones, with less than 90% observed a single time. Treatment defined: about 20 received Ad26.COV2.S at low or high dose, single or two shots; roughly five received placebo; per-sample allocation not given. Specimen acquisition occurred on day 63 following the initial vaccine or placebo injection. Expression of Wuhan-strain SARS-CoV-2 spike came from the Ad26 vector that formed the vaccine.

This chain links TRBV2 with TRBJ1-2; D not resolved. The TCR comes from a person between 18 and 65 years old who received the Ad26.COV2.S COVID-19 vaccine or a placebo. The specimen comprised peripheral blood, sampled in a trial of Ad26.COV2.S vaccine versus placebo. Here the CDR3 DNA reads TGTGCCAGCGGAGGGCCTGGCTACACCTTC. Translation: CASGGPGYTF.